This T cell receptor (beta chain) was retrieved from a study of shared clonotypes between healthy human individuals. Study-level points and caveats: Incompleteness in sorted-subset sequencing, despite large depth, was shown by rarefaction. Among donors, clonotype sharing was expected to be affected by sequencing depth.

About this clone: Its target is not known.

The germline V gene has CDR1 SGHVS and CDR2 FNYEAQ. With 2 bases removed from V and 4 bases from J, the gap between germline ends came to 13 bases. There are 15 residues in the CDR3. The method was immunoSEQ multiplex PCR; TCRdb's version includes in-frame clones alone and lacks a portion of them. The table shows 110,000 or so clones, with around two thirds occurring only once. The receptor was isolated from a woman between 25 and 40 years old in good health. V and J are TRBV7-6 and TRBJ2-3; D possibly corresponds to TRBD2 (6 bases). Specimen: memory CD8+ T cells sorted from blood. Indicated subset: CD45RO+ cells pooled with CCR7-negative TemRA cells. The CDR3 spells CASSLIGSPPDTQYF. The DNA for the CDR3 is TGTGCCAGCAGCTTAATCGGGAGTCCCCCAGATACGCAGTATTTT.